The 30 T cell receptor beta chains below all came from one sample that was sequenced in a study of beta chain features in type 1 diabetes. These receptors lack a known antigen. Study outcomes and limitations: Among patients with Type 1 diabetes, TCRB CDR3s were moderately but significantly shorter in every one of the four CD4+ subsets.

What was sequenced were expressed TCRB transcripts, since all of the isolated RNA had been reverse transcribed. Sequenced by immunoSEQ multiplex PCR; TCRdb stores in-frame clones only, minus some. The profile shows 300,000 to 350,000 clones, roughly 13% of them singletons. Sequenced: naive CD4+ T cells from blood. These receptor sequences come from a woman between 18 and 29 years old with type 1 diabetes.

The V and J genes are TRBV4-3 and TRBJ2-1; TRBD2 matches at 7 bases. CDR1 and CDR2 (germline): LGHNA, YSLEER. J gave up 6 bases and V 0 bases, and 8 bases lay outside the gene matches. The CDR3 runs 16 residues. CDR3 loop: CASSQDGWGGSNEQFF. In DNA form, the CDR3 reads TGCGCCAGCAGCCAAGATGGGTGGGGGGGATCCAATGAGCAGTTCTTC.

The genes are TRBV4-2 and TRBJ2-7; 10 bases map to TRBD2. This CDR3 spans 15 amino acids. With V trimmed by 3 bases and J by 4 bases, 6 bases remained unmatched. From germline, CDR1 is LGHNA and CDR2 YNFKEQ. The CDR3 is CASSHQAGGPYEQYF. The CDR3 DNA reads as TGTGCCAGCAGCCACCAAGCGGGAGGGCCTTACGAGCAGTACTTC.

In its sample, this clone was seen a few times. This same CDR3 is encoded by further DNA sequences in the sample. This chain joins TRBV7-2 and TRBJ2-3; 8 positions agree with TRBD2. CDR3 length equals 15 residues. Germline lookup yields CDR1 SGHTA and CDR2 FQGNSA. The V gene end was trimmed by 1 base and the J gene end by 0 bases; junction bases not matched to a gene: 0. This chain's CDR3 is CASSLGLASTDTQYF. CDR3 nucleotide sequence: TGTGCCAGCAGCTTAGGACTAGCGAGCACAGATACGCAGTATTTT.

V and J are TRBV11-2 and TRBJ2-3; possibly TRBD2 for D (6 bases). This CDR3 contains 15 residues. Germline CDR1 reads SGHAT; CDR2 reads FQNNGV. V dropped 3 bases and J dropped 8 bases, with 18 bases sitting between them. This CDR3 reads CASSLRVAALATQYF. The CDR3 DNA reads TGTGCCAGCAGCTTGAGGGTAGCGGCCCTGGCTACGCAGTATTTT.

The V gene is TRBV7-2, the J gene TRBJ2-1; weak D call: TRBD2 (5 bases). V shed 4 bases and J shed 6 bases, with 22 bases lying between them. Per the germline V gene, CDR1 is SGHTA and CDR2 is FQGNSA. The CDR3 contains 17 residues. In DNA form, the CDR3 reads TGTGCCAGCAGCTACTACCATAGCGTTCTAGGCGTCAATGAGCAGTTCTTC. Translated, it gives CASSYYHSVLGVNEQFF.

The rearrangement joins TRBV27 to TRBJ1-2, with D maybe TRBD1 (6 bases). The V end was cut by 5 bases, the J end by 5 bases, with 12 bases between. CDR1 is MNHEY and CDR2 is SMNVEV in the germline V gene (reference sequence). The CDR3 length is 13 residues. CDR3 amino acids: CASSLQGPYGYTF. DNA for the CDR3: TGTGCCAGCAGTCTACAGGGCCCTTATGGCTACACCTTC.

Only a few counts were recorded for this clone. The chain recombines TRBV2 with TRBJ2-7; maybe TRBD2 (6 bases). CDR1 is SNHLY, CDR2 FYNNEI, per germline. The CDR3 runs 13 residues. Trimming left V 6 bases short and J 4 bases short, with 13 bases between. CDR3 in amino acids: CASRLGGSYEQYV. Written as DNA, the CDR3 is TGTGCCAGCAGGCTAGGAGGGTCATACGAGCAGTACGTC.

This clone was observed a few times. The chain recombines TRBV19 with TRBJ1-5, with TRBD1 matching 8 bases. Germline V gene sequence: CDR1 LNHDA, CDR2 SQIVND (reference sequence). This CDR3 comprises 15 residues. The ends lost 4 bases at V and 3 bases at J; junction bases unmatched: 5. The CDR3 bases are TGTGCCAGTAGTACCGGACAGGGACTCAATCAGCCCCAGCATTTT. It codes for CASSTGQGLNQPQHF.

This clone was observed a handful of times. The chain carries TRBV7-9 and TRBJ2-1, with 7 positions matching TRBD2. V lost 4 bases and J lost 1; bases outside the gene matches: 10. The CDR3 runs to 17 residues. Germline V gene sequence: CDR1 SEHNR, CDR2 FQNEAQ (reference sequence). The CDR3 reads CASSSPRGTISYNEQFF. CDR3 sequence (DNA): TGTGCCAGCAGCTCACCCCGCGGGACTATTTCCTACAATGAGCAGTTCTTC.

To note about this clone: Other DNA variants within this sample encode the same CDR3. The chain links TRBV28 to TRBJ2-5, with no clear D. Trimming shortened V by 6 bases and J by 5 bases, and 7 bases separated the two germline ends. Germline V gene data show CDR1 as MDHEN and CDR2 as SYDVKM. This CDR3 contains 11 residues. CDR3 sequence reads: CASSPRETQYF. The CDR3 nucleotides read TGTGCCAGCAGCCCTCGGGAGACCCAGTACTTC. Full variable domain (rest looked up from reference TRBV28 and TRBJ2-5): DVKVTQSSRYLVKRTGEKVFLECVQDMDHENMFWYRQDPGLGLRLIYFSYDVKMKEKGDIPEGYSVSREKKERFSLILESASTNQTSMYLCASSPRETQYFGPGTRLLVL.

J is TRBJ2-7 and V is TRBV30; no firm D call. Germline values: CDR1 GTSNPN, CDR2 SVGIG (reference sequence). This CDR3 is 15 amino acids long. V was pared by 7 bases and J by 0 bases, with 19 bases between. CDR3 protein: CALSSLSISSYEQYF. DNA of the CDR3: TGTGCCTTGTCCAGTCTTTCCATTTCCTCCTACGAGCAGTACTTC.

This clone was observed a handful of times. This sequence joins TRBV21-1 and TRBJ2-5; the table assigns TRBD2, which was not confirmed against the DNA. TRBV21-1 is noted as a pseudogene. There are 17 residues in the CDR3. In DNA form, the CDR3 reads TGTGCCAGCAGCAAAAGTTGGACTAGCGGGGCTCAAGAGACCCAGTACTTC. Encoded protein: CASSKSWTSGAQETQYF.

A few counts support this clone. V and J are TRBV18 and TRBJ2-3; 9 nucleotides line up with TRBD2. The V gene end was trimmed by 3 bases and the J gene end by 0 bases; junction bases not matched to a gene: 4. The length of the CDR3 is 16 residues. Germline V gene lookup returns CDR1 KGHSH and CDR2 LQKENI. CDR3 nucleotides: TGTGCCAGCTCACCGGCGGGAGGGTCCAGCACAGATACGCAGTATTTT. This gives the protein CASSPAGGSSTDTQYF. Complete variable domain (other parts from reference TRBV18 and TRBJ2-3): NAGVMQNPRHLVRRRGQEARLRCSPMKGHSHVYWYRQLPEEGLKFMVYLQKENIIDESGMPKERFSAEFPKEGPSILRIQQVVRGDSAAYFCASSPAGGSSTDTQYFGPGTRLTVL.

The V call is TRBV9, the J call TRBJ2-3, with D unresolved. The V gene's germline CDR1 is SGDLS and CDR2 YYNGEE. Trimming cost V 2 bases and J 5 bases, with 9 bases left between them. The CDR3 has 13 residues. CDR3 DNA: TGTGCCAGCAGCGTCCAATTCGGAGATACGCAGTATTTT. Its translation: CASSVQFGDTQYF.

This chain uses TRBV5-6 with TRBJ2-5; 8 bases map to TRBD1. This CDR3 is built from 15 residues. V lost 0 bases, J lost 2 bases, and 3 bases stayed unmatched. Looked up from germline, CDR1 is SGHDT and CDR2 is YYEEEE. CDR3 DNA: TGTGCCAGCAGCTTGGGACAGGGGTTACAAGAGACCCAGTACTTC. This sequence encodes CASSLGQGLQETQYF.

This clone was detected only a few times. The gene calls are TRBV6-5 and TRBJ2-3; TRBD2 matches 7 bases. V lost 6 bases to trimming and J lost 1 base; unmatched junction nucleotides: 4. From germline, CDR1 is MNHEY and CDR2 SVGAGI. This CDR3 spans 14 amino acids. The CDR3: CASRTTSGTDTQYF. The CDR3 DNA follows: TGTGCCAGCAGGACCACTAGCGGCACAGATACGCAGTATTTT.

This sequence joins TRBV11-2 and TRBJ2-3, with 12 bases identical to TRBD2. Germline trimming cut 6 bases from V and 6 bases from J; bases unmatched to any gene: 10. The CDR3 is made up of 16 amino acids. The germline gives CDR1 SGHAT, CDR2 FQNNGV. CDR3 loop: CASRPRLAGVGDTQYF. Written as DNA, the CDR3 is TGTGCCAGCAGACCCCGACTAGCGGGAGTTGGTGATACGCAGTATTTT.

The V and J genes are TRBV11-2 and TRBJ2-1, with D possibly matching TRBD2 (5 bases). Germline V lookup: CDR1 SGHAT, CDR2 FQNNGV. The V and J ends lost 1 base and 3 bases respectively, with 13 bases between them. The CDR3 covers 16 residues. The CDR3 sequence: CASSLGASGGYNEQFF. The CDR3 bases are TGTGCCAGCAGCTTAGGTGCCAGCGGAGGCTACAATGAGCAGTTCTTC.

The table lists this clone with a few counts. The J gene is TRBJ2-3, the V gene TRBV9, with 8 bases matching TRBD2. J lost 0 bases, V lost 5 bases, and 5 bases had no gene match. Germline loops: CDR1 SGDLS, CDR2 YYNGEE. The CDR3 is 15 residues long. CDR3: CASSDTSGSTDTQYF. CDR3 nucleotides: TGTGCCAGCAGTGACACTAGCGGCAGCACAGATACGCAGTATTTT. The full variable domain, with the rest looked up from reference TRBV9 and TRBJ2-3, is DSGVTQTPKHLITATGQRVTLRCSPRSGDLSVYWYQQSLDQGLQFLIQYYNGEERAKGNILERFSAQQFPDLHSELNLSSLELGDSALYFCASSDTSGSTDTQYFGPGTRLTVL.

The CDR3 DNA follows: TGTGCCAGCGACAGGGCCCACACTGAAGCTTTCTTT. Encoded protein: CASDRAHTEAFF. The chain carries TRBV28 and TRBJ1-1, with 7 bases matching TRBD1. Germline trimming cut 8 bases from V and 3 bases from J; bases unmatched to any gene: 3. The germline V gene has CDR1 MDHEN and CDR2 SYDVKM. This CDR3 is built from 12 residues.

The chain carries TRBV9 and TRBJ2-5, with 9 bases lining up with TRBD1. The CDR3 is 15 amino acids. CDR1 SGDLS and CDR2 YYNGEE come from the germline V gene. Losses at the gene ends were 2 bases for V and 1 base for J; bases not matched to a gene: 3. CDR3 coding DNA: TGTGCCAGCAGCGTGGGGGACAGGGCCCAAGAGACCCAGTACTTC. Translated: CASSVGDRAQETQYF.

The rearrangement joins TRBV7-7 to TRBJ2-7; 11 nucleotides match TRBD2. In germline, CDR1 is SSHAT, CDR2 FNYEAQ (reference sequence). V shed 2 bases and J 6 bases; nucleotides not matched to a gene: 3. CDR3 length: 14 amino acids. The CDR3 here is CASSLSGTSGEQYF. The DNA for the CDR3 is TGTGCCAGCAGCTTATCCGGGACTAGCGGCGAGCAGTACTTC.

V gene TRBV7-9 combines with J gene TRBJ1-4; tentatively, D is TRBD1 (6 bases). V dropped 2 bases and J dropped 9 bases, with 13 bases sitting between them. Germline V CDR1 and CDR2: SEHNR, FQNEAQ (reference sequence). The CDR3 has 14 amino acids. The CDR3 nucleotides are TGTGCCAGCAGCTTACTAGGGCAGGGGCAAAAACTGTTTTTT. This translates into CASSLLGQGQKLFF.

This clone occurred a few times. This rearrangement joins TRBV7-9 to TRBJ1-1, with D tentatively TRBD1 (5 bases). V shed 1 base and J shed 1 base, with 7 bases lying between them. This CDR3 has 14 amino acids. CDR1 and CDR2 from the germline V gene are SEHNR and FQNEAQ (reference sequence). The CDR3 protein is CASSLVQGNTEAFF. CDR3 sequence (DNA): TGTGCCAGCAGCTTAGTGCAGGGGAACACTGAAGCTTTCTTT.

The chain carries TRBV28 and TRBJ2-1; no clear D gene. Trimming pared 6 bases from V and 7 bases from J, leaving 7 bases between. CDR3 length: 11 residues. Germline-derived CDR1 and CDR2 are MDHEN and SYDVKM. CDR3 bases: TGTGCCAGCAGCAGGTGGAATGAGCAGTTCTTC. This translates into CASSRWNEQFF.

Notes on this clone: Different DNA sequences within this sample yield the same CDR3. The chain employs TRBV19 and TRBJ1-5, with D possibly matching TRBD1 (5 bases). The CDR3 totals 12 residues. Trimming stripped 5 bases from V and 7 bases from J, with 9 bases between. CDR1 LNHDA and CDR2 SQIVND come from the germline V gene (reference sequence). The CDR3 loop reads CASSQGGQPQHF. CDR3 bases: TGTGCCAGTAGTCAGGGAGGACAGCCCCAGCATTTT.

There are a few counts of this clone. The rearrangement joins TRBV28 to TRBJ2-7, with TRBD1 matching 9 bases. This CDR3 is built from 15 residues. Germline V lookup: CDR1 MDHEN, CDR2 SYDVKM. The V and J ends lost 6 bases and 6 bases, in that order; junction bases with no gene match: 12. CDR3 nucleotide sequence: TGTGCCAGCAGACCCTGGGGGGACAGGGCCTTCGAGCAGTACTTC. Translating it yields CASRPWGDRAFEQYF.

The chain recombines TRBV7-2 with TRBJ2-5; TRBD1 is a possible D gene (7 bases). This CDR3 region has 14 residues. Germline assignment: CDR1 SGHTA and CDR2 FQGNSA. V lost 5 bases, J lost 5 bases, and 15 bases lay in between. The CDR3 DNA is TGTGCCAGCAGCCCCCAGACAGGGAGGGAGACCCAGTACTTC. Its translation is CASSPQTGRETQYF. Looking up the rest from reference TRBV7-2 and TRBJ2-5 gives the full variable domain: GAGVSQSPSNKVTEKGKDVELRCDPISGHTALYWYRQSLGQGLEFLIYFQGNSAPDKSGLPSDRFSAERTGGSVSTLTIQRTQQEDSAVYLCASSPQTGRETQYFGPGTRLLVL.

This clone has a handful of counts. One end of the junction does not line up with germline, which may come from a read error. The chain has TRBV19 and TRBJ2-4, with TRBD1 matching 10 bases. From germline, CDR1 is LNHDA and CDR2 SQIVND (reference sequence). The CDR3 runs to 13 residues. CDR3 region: CASSAGTGVGVYF. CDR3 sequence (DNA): TGTGCCAGTAGTGCCGGGACAGGGGTGGGGGTGTATTTC.

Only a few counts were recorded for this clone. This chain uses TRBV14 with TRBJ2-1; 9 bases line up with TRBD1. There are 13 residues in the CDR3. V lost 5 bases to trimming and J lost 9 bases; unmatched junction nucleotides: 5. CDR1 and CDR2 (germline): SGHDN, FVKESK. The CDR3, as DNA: TGTGCCAGCAGCAGACAGGGGGGGAGTGAGCAGTTCTTC. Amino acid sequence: CASSRQGGSEQFF.